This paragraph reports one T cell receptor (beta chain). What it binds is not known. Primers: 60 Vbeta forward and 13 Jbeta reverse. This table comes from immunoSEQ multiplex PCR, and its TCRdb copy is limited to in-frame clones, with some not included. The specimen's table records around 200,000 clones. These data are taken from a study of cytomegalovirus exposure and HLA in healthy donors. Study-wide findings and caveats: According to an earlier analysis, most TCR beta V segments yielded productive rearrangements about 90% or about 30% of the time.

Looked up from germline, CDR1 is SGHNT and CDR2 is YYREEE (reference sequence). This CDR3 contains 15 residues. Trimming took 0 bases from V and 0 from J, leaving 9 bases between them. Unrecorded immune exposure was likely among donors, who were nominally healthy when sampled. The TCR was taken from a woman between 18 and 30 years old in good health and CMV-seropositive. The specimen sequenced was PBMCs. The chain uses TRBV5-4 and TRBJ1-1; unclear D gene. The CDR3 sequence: CASSLGQALNTEAFF. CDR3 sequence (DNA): TGTGCCAGCAGCTTGGGGCAGGCTTTGAACACTGAAGCTTTCTTT.